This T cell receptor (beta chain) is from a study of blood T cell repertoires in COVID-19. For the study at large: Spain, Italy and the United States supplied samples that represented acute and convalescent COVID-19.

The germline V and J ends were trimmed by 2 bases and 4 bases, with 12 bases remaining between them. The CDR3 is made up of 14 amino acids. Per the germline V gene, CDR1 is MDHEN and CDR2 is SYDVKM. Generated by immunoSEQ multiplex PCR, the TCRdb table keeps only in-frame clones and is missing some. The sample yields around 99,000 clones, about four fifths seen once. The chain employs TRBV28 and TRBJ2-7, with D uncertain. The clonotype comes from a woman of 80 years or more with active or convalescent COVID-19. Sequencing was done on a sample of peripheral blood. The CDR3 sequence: CASSLGQAYYEQYF. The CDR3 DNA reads TGTGCCAGCAGTTTAGGGCAGGCATATTACGAGCAGTACTTC.